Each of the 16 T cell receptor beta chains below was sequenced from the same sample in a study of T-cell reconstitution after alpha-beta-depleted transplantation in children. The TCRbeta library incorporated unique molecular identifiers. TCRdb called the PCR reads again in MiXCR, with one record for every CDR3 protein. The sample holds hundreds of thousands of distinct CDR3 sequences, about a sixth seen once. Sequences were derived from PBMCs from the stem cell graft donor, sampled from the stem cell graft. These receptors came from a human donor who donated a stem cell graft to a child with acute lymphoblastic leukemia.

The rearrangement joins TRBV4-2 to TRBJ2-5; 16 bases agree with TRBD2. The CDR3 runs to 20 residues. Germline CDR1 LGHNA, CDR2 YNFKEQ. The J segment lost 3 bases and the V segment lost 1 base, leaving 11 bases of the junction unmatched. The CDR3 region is CASSQVGLAGGRSPKETQYF. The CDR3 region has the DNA TGTGCCAGCAGCCAAGTGGGACTAGCGGGAGGGCGATCCCCCAAAGAGACCCAGTACTTC.

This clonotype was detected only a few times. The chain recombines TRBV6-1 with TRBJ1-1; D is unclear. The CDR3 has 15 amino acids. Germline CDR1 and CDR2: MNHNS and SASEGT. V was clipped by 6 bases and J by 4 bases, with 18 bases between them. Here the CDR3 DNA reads TGTGCCAGCAGAGTGAATCCGGGGAGCGGCACTGAAGCTTTCTTT. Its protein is CASRVNPGSGTEAFF.

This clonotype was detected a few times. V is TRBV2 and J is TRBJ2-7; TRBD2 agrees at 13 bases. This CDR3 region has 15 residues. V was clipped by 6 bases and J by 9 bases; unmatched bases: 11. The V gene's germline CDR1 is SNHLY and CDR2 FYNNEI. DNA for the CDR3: TGTGCCAGCAGCTCTGGACTAGCGGGAGTATCTTCGCAGTACTTC. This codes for CASSSGLAGVSSQYF.

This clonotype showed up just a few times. The CDR3, as DNA: TGTGCCAGCAGTTACCGGGTGGACGGTGAAGCTTTCTTT. Translation: CASSYRVDGEAFF. The V gene is TRBV6-5, the J gene TRBJ1-1; no reliable D call. The CDR3 length is 13 residues. Germline CDR1 is MNHEY and CDR2 is SVGAGI. Trimming took off 2 bases at V and 7 bases at J, with 11 bases between the two ends.

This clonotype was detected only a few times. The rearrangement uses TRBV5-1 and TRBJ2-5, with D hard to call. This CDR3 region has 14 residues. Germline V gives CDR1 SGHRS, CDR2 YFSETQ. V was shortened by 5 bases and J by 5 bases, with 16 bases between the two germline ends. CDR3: CASSSRGNDETQYF. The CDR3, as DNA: TGCGCCAGCAGTTCTCGTGGTAACGATGAGACCCAGTACTTC.

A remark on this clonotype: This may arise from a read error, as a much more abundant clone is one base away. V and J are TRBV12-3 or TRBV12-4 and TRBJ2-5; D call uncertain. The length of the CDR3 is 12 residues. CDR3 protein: CASSLGVETRYF. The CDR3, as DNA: TGTGCCAGCAGTCTCGGAGTGGAGACCCGGTACTTC.

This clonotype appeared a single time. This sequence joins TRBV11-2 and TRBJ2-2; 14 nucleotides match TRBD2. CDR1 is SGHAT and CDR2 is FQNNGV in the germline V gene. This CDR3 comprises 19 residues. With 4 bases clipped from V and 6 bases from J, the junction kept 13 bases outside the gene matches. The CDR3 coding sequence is TGTGCCAGCAGCTCACCGGGACTAGCGGGAGAGTCGGGCCCCGGGGAGCTGTTTTTT. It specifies CASSSPGLAGESGPGELFF.

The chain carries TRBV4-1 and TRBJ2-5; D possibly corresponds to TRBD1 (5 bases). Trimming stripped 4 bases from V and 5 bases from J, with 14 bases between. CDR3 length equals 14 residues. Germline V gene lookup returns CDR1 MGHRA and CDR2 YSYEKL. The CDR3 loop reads CASSRLQGQETQYF. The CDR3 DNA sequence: TGCGCCAGCAGCCGGCTGCAGGGCCAGGAGACCCAGTACTTC.

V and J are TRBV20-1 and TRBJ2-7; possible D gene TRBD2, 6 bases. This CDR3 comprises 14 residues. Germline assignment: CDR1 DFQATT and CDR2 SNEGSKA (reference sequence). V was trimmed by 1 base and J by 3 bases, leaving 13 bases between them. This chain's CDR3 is CSARVGSGFYEQYF. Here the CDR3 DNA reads TGCAGTGCTAGAGTTGGTAGCGGCTTCTACGAGCAGTACTTC.

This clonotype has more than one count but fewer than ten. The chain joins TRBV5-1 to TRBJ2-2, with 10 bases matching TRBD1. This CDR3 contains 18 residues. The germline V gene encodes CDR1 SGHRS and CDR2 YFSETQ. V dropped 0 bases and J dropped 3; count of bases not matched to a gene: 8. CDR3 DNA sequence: TGCGCCAGCAGCTTGGCGCGGCCGGGACAGGGGTACACCGGGGAGCTGTTTTTT. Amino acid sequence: CASSLARPGQGYTGELFF.

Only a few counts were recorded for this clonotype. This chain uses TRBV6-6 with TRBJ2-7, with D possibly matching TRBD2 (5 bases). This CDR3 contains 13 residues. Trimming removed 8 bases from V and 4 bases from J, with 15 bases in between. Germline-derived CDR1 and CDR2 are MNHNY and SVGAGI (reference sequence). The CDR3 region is CASLGDPGYEQYF. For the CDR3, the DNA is TGTGCCAGCCTAGGAGACCCGGGGTACGAGCAGTACTTC.

DNA of the CDR3: TGTGCCAGCAGTTTAACAGGGGGCGCGGATGGCTACACCTTC. Its protein product is CASSLTGGADGYTF. V is TRBV12-3 or TRBV12-4 and J is TRBJ1-2, with 9 bases aligning to TRBD1. This CDR3 is 14 amino acids long. The ends lost 2 bases at V and 6 bases at J; junction bases unmatched: 4.

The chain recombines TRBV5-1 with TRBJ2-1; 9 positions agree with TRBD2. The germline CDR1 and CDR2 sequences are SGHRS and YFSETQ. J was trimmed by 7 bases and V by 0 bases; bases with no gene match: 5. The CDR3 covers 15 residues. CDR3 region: CASSLDAGGFNEQFF. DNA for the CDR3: TGCGCCAGCAGCTTGGACGCGGGAGGGTTTAATGAGCAGTTCTTC.

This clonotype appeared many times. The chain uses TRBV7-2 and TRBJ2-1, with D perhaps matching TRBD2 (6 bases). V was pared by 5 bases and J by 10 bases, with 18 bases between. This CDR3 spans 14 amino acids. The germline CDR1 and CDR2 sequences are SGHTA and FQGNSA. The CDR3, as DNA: TGTGCCAGCAGCCCCCCTAGCGTATTCAGCGAGCAGTTCTTC. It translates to CASSPPSVFSEQFF.

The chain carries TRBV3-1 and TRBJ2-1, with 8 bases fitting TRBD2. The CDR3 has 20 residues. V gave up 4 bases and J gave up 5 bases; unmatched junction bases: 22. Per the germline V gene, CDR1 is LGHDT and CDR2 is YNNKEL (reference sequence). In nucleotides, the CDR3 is TGTGCCAGCAGCCTATCCGGGACTAGAAATAGAGGGCGCGTCAACAATGAGCAGTTCTTC. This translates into CASSLSGTRNRGRVNNEQFF.

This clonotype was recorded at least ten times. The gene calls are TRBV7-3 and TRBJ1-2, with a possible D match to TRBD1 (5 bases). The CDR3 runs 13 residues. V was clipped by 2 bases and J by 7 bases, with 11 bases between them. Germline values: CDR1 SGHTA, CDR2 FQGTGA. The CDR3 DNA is TGTGCCAGCAGCTTACAGGGTATTGGTGGCTACACCTTC. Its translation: CASSLQGIGGYTF.